Each of the 11 T cell receptor beta chains below was sequenced from the same sample in a study of a mutant IDH1 vaccine in newly diagnosed glioma. Their cognate antigens are unknown. The repertoire was sequenced with immunoSEQ multiplex PCR; TCRdb's copy has only in-frame clones and lacks some. The data contain approximately 27,000 clones, 89% of them singletons. The time point denotes: week 5, during vaccination. Alongside topical imiquimod, each dose of vaccine comprised 300 ug of mutant IDH1 20-mer peptide. The material was PBMCs, obtained from a glioma patient whose treatment included an IDH1 peptide vaccine. The receptors were gathered from a man younger than 30 with glioma.

This clone showed up just a few times. The genes are TRBV28 and TRBJ1-5; possible D gene TRBD1, 5 bases. V was trimmed by 6 bases and J by 11 bases, leaving 14 bases between them. This CDR3 has 12 residues. Looked up from germline, CDR1 is MDHEN and CDR2 is SYDVKM. The chain's CDR3 is CASSRGLSAQHF. The DNA of the CDR3 is TGTGCCAGCAGCCGGGGGTTATCGGCCCAGCATTTT.

J is TRBJ1-1 and V is TRBV29-1, with a tentative D call TRBD1 (5 bases). This CDR3 is built from 13 residues. The germline V and J ends were trimmed by 7 bases and 1 base, with 13 bases remaining between them. CDR1 and CDR2 from the germline V gene are SQVTM and ANQGSEA. The CDR3 is CSAYWGTNTEAFF. For the CDR3, the DNA is TGCAGCGCCTACTGGGGGACGAACACTGAAGCTTTCTTT. The full variable domain, in which reference TRBV29-1 and TRBJ1-1 provide the parts outside the CDR3, is SAVISQKPSRDICQRGTSLTIQCQVDSQVTMMFWYRQQPGQSLTLIATANQGSEATYESGFVIDKFPISRPNLTFSTLTVSNMSPEDSSIYLCSAYWGTNTEAFFGQGTRLTVV.

The rearrangement uses TRBV29-1 and TRBJ1-3, with D perhaps TRBD1 (6 bases). V gave up 5 bases and J gave up 8 bases, with 13 bases separating them. The length of the CDR3 is 12 residues. The germline V gene encodes CDR1 SQVTM and CDR2 ANQGSEA. CDR3 sequence: CSVRGLDYTIYF. The CDR3 DNA sequence: TGCAGCGTTAGGGGGTTGGACTACACCATATATTTT.

The chain couples TRBV30 to TRBJ2-5, with 8 bases lining up with TRBD2. The V segment lost 0 bases and the J segment 5 bases; nucleotides outside the gene matches: 8. The germline V gene encodes CDR1 GTSNPN and CDR2 SVGIG (reference sequence). The CDR3 totals 15 residues. In nucleotides, the CDR3 is TGTGCCTGGAGTGTAGGAGCGGGAGCGAAGGAGACCCAGTACTTC. It is translated as CAWSVGAGAKETQYF.

The chain couples TRBV5-4 to TRBJ2-7, with 8 bases aligning to TRBD2. The V gene's germline CDR1 is SGHNT and CDR2 YYREEE (reference sequence). The CDR3 is 14 residues long. V trimming: 4 bases; J trimming: 5 bases; junction bases outside the gene matches: 8. The DNA for the CDR3 is TGTGCCAGCAGCCGTACTAGCGGACGCGACGAGCAGTACTTC. Protein sequence: CASSRTSGRDEQYF.

This clone has just one count. The V call is TRBV5-4, the J call TRBJ1-2; maybe TRBD1 (6 bases). Trimming stripped 5 bases from V and 0 bases from J, with 11 bases between. Germline V gene sequence: CDR1 SGHNT, CDR2 YYREEE (reference sequence). This CDR3 contains 14 residues. CDR3 in amino acids: CASSVDRSNYGYTF. The DNA of the CDR3 is TGTGCCAGCAGTGTCGACAGGTCTAACTATGGCTACACCTTC.

This chain connects TRBV6-5 to TRBJ1-1; a weak D match, TRBD1 (5 bases). V lost 0 bases and J 4 bases, leaving 9 bases between the germline ends. This CDR3 contains 14 residues. Germline CDR1 reads MNHEY; CDR2 reads SVGAGI. The CDR3, as DNA: TGTGCCAGCAGTTACTCGGAGGGGAGCACTGAAGCTTTCTTT. This encodes CASSYSEGSTEAFF.

This clone was seen once. V usage is TRBV25-1 and J usage is TRBJ1-6; D ambiguous. This CDR3 is 14 amino acids long. Germline V lookup: CDR1 MGHDK, CDR2 SYGVNS. V lost 8 bases and J 6 bases, leaving 14 bases between the germline ends. CDR3 sequence: CASRRGSLNSPLHF. As DNA, the CDR3 is TGTGCCAGCCGCCGGGGTAGCCTTAATTCACCCCTCCACTTT.

The chain links TRBV9 to TRBJ2-7; 7 bases are a match to TRBD1. There are 15 residues in the CDR3. Germline-derived CDR1 and CDR2 are SGDLS and YYNGEE. J was trimmed by 2 bases and V by 0 bases; bases with no gene match: 5. DNA of the CDR3: TGTGCCAGCAGCGTAGGGACAGGAGCTACCTACGAGCAGTACTTC. This codes for CASSVGTGATYEQYF.

The chain joins TRBV19 to TRBJ1-5; 9 bases are shared with TRBD1. This CDR3 has 16 amino acids. CDR1 is LNHDA and CDR2 is SQIVND in the germline V gene (reference sequence). With 5 bases clipped from V and 1 base from J, the junction kept 6 bases outside the gene matches. The CDR3 coding sequence is TGTGCCAGTAGTCCCTGGGACAGGGAAAGCAATCAGCCCCAGCATTTT. This codes for CASSPWDRESNQPQHF.

This chain links TRBV2 with TRBJ2-5; either TRBD1 or TRBD2 may supply D (5 bases each). The CDR3 runs 15 residues. Germline V lookup: CDR1 SNHLY, CDR2 FYNNEI. Trimming took off 7 bases at V and 1 base at J, with 16 bases between the two ends. The CDR3, as DNA: TGTGCCAGCACCTTGGGACGGAGCTCCCAAGAGACCCAGTACTTC. This sequence encodes CASTLGRSSQETQYF.